This T cell receptor beta chain is from a study of CD8 T cells in ankylosing spondylitis. For TCR beta, libraries came from quantitative 5'-RACE with molecular barcodes. Via MiXCR, TCRdb re-called the 5' RACE reads, giving one row per CDR3 protein. Of just under 550,000 distinct CDR3 sequences in the sample, over 9.5% are singletons; the top ten hold approximately 6.2%. Of note for this clonotype: The antigen remains undetermined.

The study, taken as a whole, reports: Characteristic, it appeared, of ankylosing spondylitis blood was a TCR beta motif of eight highly homologous variants. Researchers reportedly found disease-linked clones significantly enriched in matched ankylosing spondylitis synovial fluid.

The CDR3 length is 14 residues. Per the germline V gene, CDR1 is MNHEY and CDR2 is SMNVEV (reference sequence). Trimming shortened V by 3 bases and J by 4 bases, and 9 bases separated the two germline ends. This TCR was recovered from a male donor with ankylosing spondylitis. The chain links TRBV27 to TRBJ2-2, with D perhaps TRBD2 (5 bases). Sequences were obtained from blood, either unsorted or a sorted T cell fraction (not recorded which). The CDR3 loop is CASSLRVGTGELFF. The CDR3 nucleotides read TGTGCCAGCAGTTTGAGGGTGGGCACCGGGGAGCTGTTTTTT.